This entry lists 2 T cell receptor beta chains sequenced from one sample in a study of neurological immune-mediated disorders. In TCRdb, the 5' RACE reads were re-called with MiXCR into one record per CDR3 protein. The table has some 60,000 distinct CDR3 sequences, about 4% seen once. Sample: PBMCs. The source of these receptors is a woman between 45 and 60 years old with multiple sclerosis.

This clonotype appeared many times. This sequence joins TRBV20-1 and TRBJ1-2; maybe TRBD1 (5 bases). Trimming removed 3 bases at V and 6 bases at J, with 17 bases between. CDR1 DFQATT and CDR2 SNEGSKA come from the germline V gene (reference sequence). The CDR3 is 14 residues long. The CDR3 DNA is TGCAGTGCTAGCCCCCCAGGAGGGGCTGATGGCTACACCTTC. It encodes CSASPPGGADGYTF.

This clonotype was seen repeatedly, ten times or more. This sequence joins TRBV20-1 and TRBJ2-1; 10 bases are a match to TRBD2. Germline V gene sequence: CDR1 DFQATT, CDR2 SNEGSKA (reference sequence). This CDR3 comprises 18 residues. After removal of 4 bases from V and 4 bases from J, the junction contained 16 bases not matched to a gene. The CDR3 spells CSAKGPGLAESIYNEQFF. The CDR3 coding sequence is TGCAGTGCTAAGGGTCCAGGACTAGCGGAAAGTATATACAATGAGCAGTTCTTC.